This is a list of T cell receptor beta chains from one sample in a study of blood T cell repertoires in COVID-19. Some clones are missing from TCRdb's copy, which holds only in-frame ones; the method was immunoSEQ multiplex PCR. Among roughly 300,000 clones listed, about 83% were seen once. The sample comprised peripheral blood. These receptors originate from a woman aged 50 to 60 who had recovered from COVID-19. Each CDR3 is given with its conserved first and last residue. A D gene is named only where the DNA matches it firmly. The size of a clone is reported for some rows only, either as once, few or many, or as a class for expanded clones.

v_call: TRBV5-5
d_call: TRBD2
clone_size: -
j_call: TRBJ2-7
cdr3_aa: CASSLRPGGYEQYF
cdr3_nt: TGTGCCAGCAGCTTGCGACCCGGGGGGTACGAGCAGTACTTC

v_call: TRBV10-3
d_call: -
clone_size: once
j_call: TRBJ2-5
cdr3_aa: CAISESRETQYF
cdr3_nt: TGTGCCATCAGTGAGTCGAGAGAGACCCAGTACTTC

v_call: TRBV2
d_call: -
clone_size: -
j_call: TRBJ1-1
cdr3_aa: CASSVSGGVTEAFF
cdr3_nt: TGTGCCAGCAGTGTGAGCGGGGGCGTCACTGAAGCTTTCTTT

v_call: TRBV7-3
d_call: -
clone_size: -
j_call: TRBJ1-1
cdr3_aa: CASSLGGADLEAFF
cdr3_nt: TGTGCCAGCAGCTTAGGAGGGGCAGACCTTGAAGCTTTCTTT

v_call: TRBV9
d_call: -
clone_size: -
j_call: TRBJ2-1
cdr3_aa: CASSKPAASSYNEQFF
cdr3_nt: TGTGCCAGCAGCAAACCCGCGGCTAGCTCCTACAATGAGCAGTTCTTC

v_call: TRBV28
d_call: TRBD1
clone_size: -
j_call: TRBJ2-7
cdr3_aa: CASSLLGTDISYEQYF
cdr3_nt: TGTGCCAGCAGTTTATTAGGGACAGATATCTCCTACGAGCAGTACTTC

v_call: TRBV19
d_call: -
clone_size: -
j_call: TRBJ2-1
cdr3_aa: CASNDGGANSYNEQFF
cdr3_nt: TGTGCCAGTAACGATGGAGGGGCCAACTCCTACAATGAGCAGTTCTTC

v_call: TRBV4-3
d_call: -
clone_size: -
j_call: TRBJ1-4
cdr3_aa: CASSQDWRAGEKLFF
cdr3_nt: TGCGCCAGCAGCCAAGATTGGCGGGCGGGGGAAAAACTGTTTTTT

v_call: TRBV27
d_call: -
clone_size: -
j_call: TRBJ1-4
cdr3_aa: CASSPHGGYEKLFF
cdr3_nt: TGTGCCAGCAGTCCCCACGGGGGTTATGAAAAACTGTTTTTT

v_call: TRBV11-2
d_call: TRBD2
clone_size: -
j_call: TRBJ2-5
cdr3_aa: CASSFGLAGVETQYF
cdr3_nt: TGTGCCAGCAGCTTCGGACTAGCGGGGGTAGAGACCCAGTACTTC

v_call: TRBV11-2
d_call: -
clone_size: few
j_call: TRBJ2-1
cdr3_aa: CASSLRSYGGARSNEQFF
cdr3_nt: TGTGCCAGCAGCTTAAGATCGTATGGGGGCGCAAGGTCCAATGAGCAGTTCTTC

v_call: TRBV28
d_call: -
clone_size: -
j_call: TRBJ1-1
cdr3_aa: CASSLIAGRAFF
cdr3_nt: TGTGCCAGCAGTTTGATAGCAGGGAGGGCTTTCTTT

v_call: TRBV11-1
d_call: TRBD2
clone_size: -
j_call: TRBJ2-4
cdr3_aa: CASSRTGRGRKNIQYF
cdr3_nt: TGTGCCAGCAGTCGAACGGGGAGGGGACGCAAAAACATTCAGTACTTC

v_call: TRBV4-1
d_call: -
clone_size: once
j_call: TRBJ1-1
cdr3_aa: CASSQGQEWMGTEAFF
cdr3_nt: TGCGCCAGCAGCCAAGGACAGGAGTGGATGGGCACTGAAGCTTTCTTT

v_call: TRBV7-2
d_call: TRBD2
clone_size: -
j_call: TRBJ2-3
cdr3_aa: CASSLARLAGTDTQYF
cdr3_nt: TGTGCCAGCAGCTTAGCGCGACTAGCGGGGACAGATACGCAGTATTTT

v_call: TRBV19
d_call: -
clone_size: -
j_call: TRBJ2-3
cdr3_aa: CASSIAPAGGGAYTQYF
cdr3_nt: TGTGCCAGTAGTATAGCTCCGGCGGGCGGCGGGGCTTATACGCAGTATTTT

v_call: TRBV2
d_call: TRBD1
clone_size: -
j_call: TRBJ2-7
cdr3_aa: CASTGTGDYEQYF
cdr3_nt: TGTGCCAGCACCGGGACAGGGGACTACGAGCAGTACTTC

v_call: TRBV2
d_call: -
clone_size: -
j_call: TRBJ2-7
cdr3_aa: CASSEARTGKRQYF
cdr3_nt: TGTGCCAGCAGTGAAGCAAGAACAGGGAAAAGGCAGTACTTC

v_call: TRBV28
d_call: -
clone_size: -
j_call: TRBJ1-2
cdr3_aa: CASSPGTRNGYTF
cdr3_nt: TGTGCCAGCAGCCCCGGGACACGAAATGGCTACACCTTC

v_call: TRBV6-1
d_call: -
clone_size: -
j_call: TRBJ1-1
cdr3_aa: CASSEKRQAEAFF
cdr3_nt: TGTGCCAGCAGTGAAAAACGACAGGCTGAAGCTTTCTTT

v_call: TRBV6-2/TRBV6-3
d_call: TRBD2
clone_size: -
j_call: TRBJ2-1
cdr3_aa: CASSTPGLAINEQFF
cdr3_nt: TGTGCCAGCAGTACACCGGGACTAGCTATTAATGAGCAGTTCTTC

v_call: TRBV7-9
d_call: -
clone_size: medium-sized
j_call: TRBJ1-2
cdr3_aa: CASSLSLTANYGYTF
cdr3_nt: TGTGCCAGCAGCTTATCTCTGACAGCCAACTATGGCTACACCTTC

v_call: TRBV7-2
d_call: TRBD1
clone_size: -
j_call: TRBJ2-7
cdr3_aa: CASNIGTGGSYEQYF
cdr3_nt: TGTGCCAGCAACATCGGGACAGGGGGCTCCTACGAGCAGTACTTC

v_call: TRBV28
d_call: -
clone_size: -
j_call: TRBJ2-6
cdr3_aa: CASSAVYRAGANVLTF
cdr3_nt: TGTGCCAGCAGTGCAGTCTACAGGGCTGGGGCCAACGTCCTGACTTTC

v_call: TRBV7-2
d_call: -
clone_size: -
j_call: TRBJ2-7
cdr3_aa: CASSLGVGYEQYF
cdr3_nt: TGTGCCAGCAGCTTAGGGGTCGGGTACGAGCAGTACTTC

v_call: TRBV7-9
d_call: TRBD2
clone_size: once
j_call: TRBJ2-3
cdr3_aa: CASSFFPGGEADTQYF
cdr3_nt: TGTGCCAGCAGCTTTTTTCCGGGAGGCGAAGCAGATACGCAGTATTTT

v_call: TRBV13
d_call: TRBD1
clone_size: -
j_call: TRBJ1-3
cdr3_aa: CASSLDRGSSGNTIYF
cdr3_nt: TGTGCCAGCAGCTTGGACAGGGGGTCCTCTGGAAACACCATATATTTT

v_call: TRBV9
d_call: TRBD2
clone_size: -
j_call: TRBJ2-7
cdr3_aa: CASSPGLAGNSYEQYF
cdr3_nt: TGTGCCAGCAGCCCAGGACTAGCGGGGAACTCCTACGAGCAGTACTTC

v_call: TRBV24-1
d_call: TRBD1
clone_size: -
j_call: TRBJ1-2
cdr3_aa: CATSDPTGGLDGYTF
cdr3_nt: TGTGCCACCAGTGACCCGACAGGGGGCCTAGATGGCTACACCTTC

v_call: TRBV6-4
d_call: -
clone_size: once
j_call: TRBJ2-3
cdr3_aa: CASRVTSTDTQYF
cdr3_nt: TGTGCCAGCAGGGTTACTAGCACAGATACGCAGTATTTT

v_call: TRBV30
d_call: -
clone_size: -
j_call: TRBJ2-7
cdr3_aa: CAWARSSYEQYF
cdr3_nt: TGTGCCTGGGCTAGGTCCTCCTACGAGCAGTACTTC

v_call: TRBV6-4
d_call: TRBD2
clone_size: -
j_call: TRBJ2-7
cdr3_aa: CASSDRGLAGGYEQYF
cdr3_nt: TGTGCCAGCAGTGACAGGGGACTAGCGGGAGGGTACGAGCAGTACTTC

v_call: TRBV9
d_call: -
clone_size: -
j_call: TRBJ2-5
cdr3_aa: CASSAGITGQETQYF
cdr3_nt: TGTGCCAGCAGCGCCGGGATAACGGGCCAAGAGACCCAGTACTTC

v_call: TRBV19
d_call: -
clone_size: -
j_call: TRBJ2-3
cdr3_aa: CASSIPPGTDTQYF
cdr3_nt: TGTGCCAGTAGTATCCCCCCGGGCACAGATACGCAGTATTTT

v_call: TRBV4-3
d_call: -
clone_size: -
j_call: TRBJ2-3
cdr3_aa: CASSPKSPYTSTDTQYF
cdr3_nt: TGCGCCAGCTCTCCAAAATCCCCTTATACTAGCACAGATACGCAGTATTTT

v_call: TRBV5-4
d_call: TRBD1
clone_size: -
j_call: TRBJ1-4
cdr3_aa: CASAATGGLGGEKLFF
cdr3_nt: TGTGCCAGCGCCGCAACAGGGGGCCTGGGCGGTGAAAAACTGTTTTTT

v_call: TRBV28
d_call: -
clone_size: -
j_call: TRBJ1-5
cdr3_aa: CASRGGNQPQHF
cdr3_nt: TGTGCCAGCCGGGGAGGGAATCAGCCCCAGCATTTT

v_call: TRBV27
d_call: -
clone_size: -
j_call: TRBJ1-3
cdr3_aa: CASSLVGASGNTIYF
cdr3_nt: TGTGCCAGCAGCCTCGTGGGGGCCTCTGGAAACACCATATATTTT

v_call: TRBV7-9
d_call: -
clone_size: once
j_call: TRBJ1-1
cdr3_aa: CASSLPGTEAFF
cdr3_nt: TGTGCCAGCAGCTTACCAGGAACTGAAGCTTTCTTT

v_call: TRBV7-8
d_call: -
clone_size: -
j_call: TRBJ1-5
cdr3_aa: CASSLETLNQPQHF
cdr3_nt: TGTGCCAGCAGCTTAGAAACTCTTAATCAGCCCCAGCATTTT

v_call: TRBV6-5
d_call: -
clone_size: -
j_call: TRBJ1-1
cdr3_aa: CASSLTEMNTEAFF
cdr3_nt: TGTGCCAGCAGCCTGACAGAGATGAACACTGAAGCTTTCTTT

v_call: TRBV5-4
d_call: -
clone_size: -
j_call: TRBJ2-1
cdr3_aa: CASSFDAGDEQFF
cdr3_nt: TGTGCCAGCAGCTTCGACGCAGGGGATGAGCAGTTCTTC

v_call: TRBV28
d_call: -
clone_size: -
j_call: TRBJ1-2
cdr3_aa: CASSRLGGSGYGYTF
cdr3_nt: TGTGCCAGCAGTCGCCTTGGGGGGTCGGGGTATGGCTACACCTTC

v_call: TRBV27
d_call: TRBD2
clone_size: -
j_call: TRBJ2-1
cdr3_aa: CASRPRGTSASLIYNEQFF
cdr3_nt: TGTGCCAGCAGACCCCGTGGGACTAGCGCTTCTTTGATCTACAATGAGCAGTTCTTC

v_call: TRBV19
d_call: -
clone_size: few
j_call: TRBJ1-2
cdr3_aa: CASSTPTVIGYTF
cdr3_nt: TGTGCCAGTAGTACACCGACAGTGATCGGCTACACCTTC

v_call: TRBV2
d_call: -
clone_size: -
j_call: TRBJ2-2
cdr3_aa: CASTAEGTGELFF
cdr3_nt: TGTGCCAGCACCGCGGAGGGCACCGGGGAGCTGTTTTTT

v_call: TRBV7-6
d_call: -
clone_size: -
j_call: TRBJ2-3
cdr3_aa: CASSLNPPPGVDTDTQYF
cdr3_nt: TGTGCCAGCAGCCTTAATCCCCCCCCAGGGGTCGACACAGATACGCAGTATTTT

v_call: TRBV10-3
d_call: TRBD2
clone_size: -
j_call: TRBJ2-1
cdr3_aa: CAISESISGSSYNEQFF
cdr3_nt: TGTGCCATCAGTGAGTCGATTAGCGGGAGCTCCTACAATGAGCAGTTCTTC

v_call: TRBV6-5
d_call: -
clone_size: -
j_call: TRBJ1-3
cdr3_aa: CASSYSGQLPGNTIYF
cdr3_nt: TGTGCCAGCAGTTACTCGGGACAACTCCCTGGAAACACCATATATTTT

v_call: TRBV2
d_call: TRBD1
clone_size: -
j_call: TRBJ1-4
cdr3_aa: CASNLQGAQEKLFF
cdr3_nt: TGTGCCAGCAATTTACAGGGGGCTCAGGAAAAACTGTTTTTT

v_call: TRBV5-3
d_call: -
clone_size: few
j_call: TRBJ1-5
cdr3_aa: CARSRGDQPQHF
cdr3_nt: TGTGCCAGAAGTCGGGGAGATCAGCCCCAGCATTTT

v_call: TRBV6-2/TRBV6-3
d_call: TRBD2
clone_size: once
j_call: TRBJ2-5
cdr3_aa: CASSYLNERGQETQYF
cdr3_nt: TGTGCCAGCAGTTACCTTAACGAGCGGGGCCAAGAGACCCAGTACTTC

v_call: TRBV23-1
d_call: TRBD2
clone_size: -
j_call: TRBJ2-5
cdr3_aa: CASSQFTCKLAGGPETQYF
cdr3_nt: TGCGCCAGCAGTCAATTTACTTGCAAGCTAGCGGGGGGGCCGGAGACCCAGTACTTC

v_call: TRBV27
d_call: -
clone_size: once
j_call: TRBJ2-1
cdr3_aa: CASSLLDSDNEQFF
cdr3_nt: TGTGCCAGCAGCCTCCTAGACTCTGACAATGAGCAGTTCTTC

v_call: TRBV28
d_call: TRBD1
clone_size: few
j_call: TRBJ1-1
cdr3_aa: CASSTTGAAGEAFF
cdr3_nt: TGTGCCAGCAGTACCACAGGGGCCGCGGGTGAAGCTTTCTTT

v_call: TRBV3-1/TRBV3-2
d_call: TRBD1
clone_size: -
j_call: TRBJ1-5
cdr3_aa: CASSHLSGTGVQPQHF
cdr3_nt: TGTGCCAGCAGCCACCTGTCCGGGACAGGGGTCCAGCCCCAGCATTTT

v_call: TRBV7-3
d_call: -
clone_size: -
j_call: TRBJ1-1
cdr3_aa: CASSSDGNKAFF
cdr3_nt: TGTGCCAGCAGCTCGGACGGGAACAAAGCTTTCTTT

v_call: TRBV10-3
d_call: -
clone_size: -
j_call: TRBJ2-1
cdr3_aa: CAISESNSNNEQFF
cdr3_nt: TGTGCCATCAGTGAGTCGAACTCAAACAATGAGCAGTTCTTC

v_call: TRBV6-2/TRBV6-3
d_call: TRBD2
clone_size: -
j_call: TRBJ2-3
cdr3_aa: CASSSGSGGTDTQYF
cdr3_nt: TGTGCCAGCAGTTCTGGTAGCGGGGGCACAGATACGCAGTATTTT